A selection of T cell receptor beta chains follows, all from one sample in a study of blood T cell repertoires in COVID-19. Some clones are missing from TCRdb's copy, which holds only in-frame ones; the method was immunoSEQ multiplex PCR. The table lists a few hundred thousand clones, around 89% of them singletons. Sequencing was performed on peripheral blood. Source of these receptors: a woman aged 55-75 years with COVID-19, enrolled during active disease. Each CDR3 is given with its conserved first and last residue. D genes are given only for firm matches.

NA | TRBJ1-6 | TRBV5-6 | TGTGCCAGCAGCTTGGGAGGGTTGTCCCTCCACTTT | CASSLGGLSLHF
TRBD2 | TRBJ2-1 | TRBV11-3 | TGTGCCAGCAGCTCCGGACTAGCGGGGTTCAATGAGCAGTTCTTC | CASSSGLAGFNEQFF
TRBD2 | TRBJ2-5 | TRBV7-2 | TGTGCCAGCAGCCCCAGGAGGCGGGGGGGCCCAGAGACCCAGTACTTC | CASSPRRRGGPETQYF
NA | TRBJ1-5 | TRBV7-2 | TGTGCCAGCAGCTTAGCGCCCAGTAGGGAGAGCAATCAGCCCCAGCATTTT | CASSLAPSRESNQPQHF
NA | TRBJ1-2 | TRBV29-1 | TGCAGCGTGAGATCGCTCTATGGCTACACCTTC | CSVRSLYGYTF
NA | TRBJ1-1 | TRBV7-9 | TGTGCCAGCAGCTTATCGGGTCTCACAACTGAAGCTTTCTTT | CASSLSGLTTEAFF
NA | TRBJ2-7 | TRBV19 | TGTGCCAGTAGTATCAGAGTGGCGGTGCGGGCCTACGAGCAGTACTTC | CASSIRVAVRAYEQYF
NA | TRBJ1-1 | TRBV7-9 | TGTGCCAGCAGCCACCTTAGCAGGGTTGGTGAAGCTTTCTTT | CASSHLSRVGEAFF
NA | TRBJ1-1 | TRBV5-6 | TGTGCCAGCAGCTTGTCTGTGAACACTGAAGCTTTCTTT | CASSLSVNTEAFF
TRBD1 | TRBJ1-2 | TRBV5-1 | TGCGCCAGCAGCCCCTCGGGACAGGGAGCTGGCTACACCTTC | CASSPSGQGAGYTF
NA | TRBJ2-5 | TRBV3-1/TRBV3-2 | TGTGCCAGCAGCCAGGGAGCAGGGGAGCAAGAGACCCAGTACTTC | CASSQGAGEQETQYF
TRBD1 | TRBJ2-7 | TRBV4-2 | TGTGCCAGCAGCCAAGACCGGGACAGGGAACCCTACGAGCAGTACTTC | CASSQDRDREPYEQYF
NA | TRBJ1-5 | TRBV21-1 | TGTGCCAGCAGCAAAGGTCCCGGGACAGGGAGGCTTGGAGGGCCTAATCAGCCCCAGCATTTT | CASSKGPGTGRLGGPNQPQHF
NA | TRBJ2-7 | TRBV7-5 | TGTGCCAGAAGCTTACCCCGGGAAAACGGACAGCCAGCCTACGAGCAGTACTTC | CARSLPRENGQPAYEQYF
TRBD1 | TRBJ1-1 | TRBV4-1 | TGCGCCAGCAGCCAAGATAGGGGGCAGGGCGAAGAAGCTTTCTTT | CASSQDRGQGEEAFF
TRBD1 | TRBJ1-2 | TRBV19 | TGTGCCAGTAGTATAGTAGGGGAAACAGGGGCGTATGGCTACACCTTC | CASSIVGETGAYGYTF
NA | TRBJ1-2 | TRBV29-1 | TGCAGCGTTGTACTGAGCTATGGCTACACCTTC | CSVVLSYGYTF